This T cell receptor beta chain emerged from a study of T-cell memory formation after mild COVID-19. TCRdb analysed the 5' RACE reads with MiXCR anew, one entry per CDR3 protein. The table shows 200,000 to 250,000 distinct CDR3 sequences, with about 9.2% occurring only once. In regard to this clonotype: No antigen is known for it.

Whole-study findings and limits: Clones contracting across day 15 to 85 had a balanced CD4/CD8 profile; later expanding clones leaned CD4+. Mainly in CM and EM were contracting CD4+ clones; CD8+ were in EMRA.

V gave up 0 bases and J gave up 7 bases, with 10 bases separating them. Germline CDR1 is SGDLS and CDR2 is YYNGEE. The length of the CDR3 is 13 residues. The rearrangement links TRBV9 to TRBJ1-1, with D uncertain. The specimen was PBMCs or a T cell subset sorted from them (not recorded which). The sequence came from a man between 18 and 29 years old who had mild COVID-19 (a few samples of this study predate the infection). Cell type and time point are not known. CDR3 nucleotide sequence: TGTGCCAGCAGCGTAGGACTGAAGGGTGAAGCTTTCTTT. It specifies CASSVGLKGEAFF. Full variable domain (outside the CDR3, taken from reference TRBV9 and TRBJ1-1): DSGVTQTPKHLITATGQRVTLRCSPRSGDLSVYWYQQSLDQGLQFLIQYYNGEERAKGNILERFSAQQFPDLHSELNLSSLELGDSALYFCASSVGLKGEAFFGQGTRLTVV.